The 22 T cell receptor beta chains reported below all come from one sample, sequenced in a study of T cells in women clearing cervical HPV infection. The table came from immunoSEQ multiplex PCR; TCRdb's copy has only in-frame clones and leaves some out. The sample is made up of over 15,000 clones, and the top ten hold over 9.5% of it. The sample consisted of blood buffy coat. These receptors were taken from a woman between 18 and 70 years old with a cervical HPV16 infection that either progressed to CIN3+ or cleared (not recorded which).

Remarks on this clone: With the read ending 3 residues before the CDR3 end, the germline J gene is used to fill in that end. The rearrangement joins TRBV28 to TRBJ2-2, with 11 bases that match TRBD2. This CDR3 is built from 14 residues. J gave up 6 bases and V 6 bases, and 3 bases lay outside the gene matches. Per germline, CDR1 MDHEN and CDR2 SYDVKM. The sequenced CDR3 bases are TGTGCCAGCAGGCTAGCGGGGGGACCCGGGGAG. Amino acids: CASRLAGGPGE. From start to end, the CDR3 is CASRLAGGPGELFF. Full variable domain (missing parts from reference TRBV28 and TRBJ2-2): DVKVTQSSRYLVKRTGEKVFLECVQDMDHENMFWYRQDPGLGLRLIYFSYDVKMKEKGDIPEGYSVSREKKERFSLILESASTNQTSMYLCASRLAGGPGELFFGEGSRLTVL.

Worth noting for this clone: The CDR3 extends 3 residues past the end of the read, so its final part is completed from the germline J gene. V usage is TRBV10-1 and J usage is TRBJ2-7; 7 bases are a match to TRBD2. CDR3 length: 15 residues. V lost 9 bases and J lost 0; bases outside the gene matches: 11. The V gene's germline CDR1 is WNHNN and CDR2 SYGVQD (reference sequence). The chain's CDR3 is CARLPPGGNSYEQYF. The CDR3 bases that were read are TGCGCCAGACTACCTCCGGGGGGAAACTCCTACGAG.

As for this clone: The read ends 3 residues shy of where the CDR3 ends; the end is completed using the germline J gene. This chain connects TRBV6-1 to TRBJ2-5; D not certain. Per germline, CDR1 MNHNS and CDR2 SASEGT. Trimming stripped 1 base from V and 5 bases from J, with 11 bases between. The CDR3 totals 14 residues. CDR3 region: CASSEEVLSETQYF. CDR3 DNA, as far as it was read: TGTGCCAGCAGTGAAGAGGTGTTGTCCGAGACC.

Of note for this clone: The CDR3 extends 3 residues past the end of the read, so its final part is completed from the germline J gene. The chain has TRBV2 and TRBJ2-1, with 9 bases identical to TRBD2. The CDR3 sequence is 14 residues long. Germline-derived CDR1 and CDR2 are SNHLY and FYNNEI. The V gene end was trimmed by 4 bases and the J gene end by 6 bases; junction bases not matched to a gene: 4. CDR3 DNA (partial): TGTGCCAGCAGTGTTCAACTAGCGGGCAATGAG. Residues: CASSVQLAGNE. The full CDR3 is CASSVQLAGNEQFF.

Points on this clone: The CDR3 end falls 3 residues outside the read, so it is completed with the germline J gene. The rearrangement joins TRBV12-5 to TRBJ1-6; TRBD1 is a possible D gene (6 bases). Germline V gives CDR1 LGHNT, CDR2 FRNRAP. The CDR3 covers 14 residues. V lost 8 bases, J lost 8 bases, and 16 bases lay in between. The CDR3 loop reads CASTPSGGHSPLHF. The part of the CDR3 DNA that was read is TGTGCTAGTACACCATCGGGGGGCCATTCACCC.

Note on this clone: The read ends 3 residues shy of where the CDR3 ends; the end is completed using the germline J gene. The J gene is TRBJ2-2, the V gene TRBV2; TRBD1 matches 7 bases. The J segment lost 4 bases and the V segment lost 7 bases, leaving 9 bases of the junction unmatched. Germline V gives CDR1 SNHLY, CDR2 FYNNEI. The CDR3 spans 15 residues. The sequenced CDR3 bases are TGTGCCAGCATCGGGACAGTATATGGCACCGGGGAG. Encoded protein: CASIGTVYGTGE. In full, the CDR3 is CASIGTVYGTGELFF.

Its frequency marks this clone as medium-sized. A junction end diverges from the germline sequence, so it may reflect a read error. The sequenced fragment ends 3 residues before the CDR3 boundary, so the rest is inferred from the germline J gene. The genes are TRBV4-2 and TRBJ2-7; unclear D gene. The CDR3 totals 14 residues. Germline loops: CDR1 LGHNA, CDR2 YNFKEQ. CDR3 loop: CASSPHAVSYEQYF. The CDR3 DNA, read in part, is TGCGCCAGCAGCCCACATGCAGTTTCCTACGAG.

CDR3 protein: CASRSRGGLGWDYEQYF. CDR3 DNA, as far as it was read: TGTGCCAGCAGATCTAGGGGGGGGCTTGGGTGGGACTACGAG. The V gene is TRBV28, the J gene TRBJ2-7; D may be TRBD2 (7 bases). Sequencing ends 3 residues short of the CDR3 end; the germline J gene provides the rest. This CDR3 comprises 17 residues. V was pared by 6 bases and J by 3 bases, with 24 bases between. CDR1 is MDHEN and CDR2 is SYDVKM in the germline V gene.

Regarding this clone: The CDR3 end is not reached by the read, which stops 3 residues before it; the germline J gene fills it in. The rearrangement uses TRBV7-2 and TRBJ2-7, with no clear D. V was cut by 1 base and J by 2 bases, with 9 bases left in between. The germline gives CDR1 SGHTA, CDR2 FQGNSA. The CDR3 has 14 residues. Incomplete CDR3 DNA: TGTGCCAGCAGCTTAGGGCTTTACCCCTACGAG. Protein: CASSLGLYPYE. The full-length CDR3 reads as CASSLGLYPYEQYF.

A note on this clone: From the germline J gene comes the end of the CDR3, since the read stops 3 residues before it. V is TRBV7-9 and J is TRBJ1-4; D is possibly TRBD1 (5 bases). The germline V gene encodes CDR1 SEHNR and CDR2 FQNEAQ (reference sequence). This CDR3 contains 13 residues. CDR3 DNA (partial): TGTGCCAGCAGCTTGGGGGGGAATGATCCA. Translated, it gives CASSLGGNDP. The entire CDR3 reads CASSLGGNDPLFF.

This chain's CDR3 is CASGLAGGTQYF. CDR3 bases read: TGTGCTAGTGGTTTAGCGGGGGGGACG. The rearrangement uses TRBV12-5 and TRBJ2-3; 10 bases are a match to TRBD2. The read comes to an end 3 residues before the CDR3 does, leaving the germline J gene to fill in the end. The CDR3 has 12 amino acids. In germline, CDR1 is LGHNT, CDR2 FRNRAP.

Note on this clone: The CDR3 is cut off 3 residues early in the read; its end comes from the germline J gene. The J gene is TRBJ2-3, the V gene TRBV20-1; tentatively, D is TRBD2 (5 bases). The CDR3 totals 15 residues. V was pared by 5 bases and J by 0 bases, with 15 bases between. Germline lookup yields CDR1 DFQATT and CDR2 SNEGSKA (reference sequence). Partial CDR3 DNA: TGCAGTGCTGAGGAGGCTAGCTCTAGCACAGATACG. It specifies CSAEEASSSTDT. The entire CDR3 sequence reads CSAEEASSSTDTQYF.

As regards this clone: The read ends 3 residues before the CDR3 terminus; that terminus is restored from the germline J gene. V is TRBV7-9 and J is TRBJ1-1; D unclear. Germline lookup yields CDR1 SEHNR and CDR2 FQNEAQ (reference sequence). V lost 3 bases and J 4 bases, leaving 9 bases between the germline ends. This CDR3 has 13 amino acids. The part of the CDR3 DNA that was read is TGTGCCAGCAGCTTGAGCGGGAGCACTGAA. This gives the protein CASSLSGSTE. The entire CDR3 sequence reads CASSLSGSTEAFF.

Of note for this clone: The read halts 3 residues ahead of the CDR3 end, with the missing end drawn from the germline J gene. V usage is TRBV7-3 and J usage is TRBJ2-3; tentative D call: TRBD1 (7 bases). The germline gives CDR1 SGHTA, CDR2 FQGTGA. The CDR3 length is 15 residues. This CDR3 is CASSPGTAEGETQYF. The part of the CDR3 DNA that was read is TGTGCCAGCAGCCCGGGGACAGCGGAGGGAGAGACG.

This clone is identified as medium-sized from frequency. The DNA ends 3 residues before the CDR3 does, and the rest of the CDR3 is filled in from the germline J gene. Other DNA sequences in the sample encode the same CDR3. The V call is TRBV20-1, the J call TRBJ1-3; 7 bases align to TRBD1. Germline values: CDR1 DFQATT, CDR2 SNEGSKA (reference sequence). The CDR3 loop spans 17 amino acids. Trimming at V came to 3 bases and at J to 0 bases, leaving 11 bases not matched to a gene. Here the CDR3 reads CSASRGGGGLSGNTIYF. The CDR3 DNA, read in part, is TGCAGTGCTAGTCGGGGGGGAGGGGGCCTCTCTGGAAACACC.

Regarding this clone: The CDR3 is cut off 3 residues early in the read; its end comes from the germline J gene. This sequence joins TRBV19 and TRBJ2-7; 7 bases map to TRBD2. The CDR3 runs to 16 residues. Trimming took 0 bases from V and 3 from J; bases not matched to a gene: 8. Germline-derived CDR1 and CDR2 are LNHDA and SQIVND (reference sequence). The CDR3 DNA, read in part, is TGTGCCAGTAGTATAGAAAGCGGGGTCAACTTCTACGAG. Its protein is CASSIESGVNFYE. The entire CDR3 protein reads CASSIESGVNFYEQYF.

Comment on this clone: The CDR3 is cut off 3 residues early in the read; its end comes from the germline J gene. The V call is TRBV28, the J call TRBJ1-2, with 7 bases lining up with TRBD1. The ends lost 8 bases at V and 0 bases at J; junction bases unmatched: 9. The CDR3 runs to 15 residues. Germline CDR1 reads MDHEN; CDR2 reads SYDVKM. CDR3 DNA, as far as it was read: TGTGCCAGCGGACTACCCGGACAGGCTAACTATGGC. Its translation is CASGLPGQANYG. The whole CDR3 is CASGLPGQANYGYTF.

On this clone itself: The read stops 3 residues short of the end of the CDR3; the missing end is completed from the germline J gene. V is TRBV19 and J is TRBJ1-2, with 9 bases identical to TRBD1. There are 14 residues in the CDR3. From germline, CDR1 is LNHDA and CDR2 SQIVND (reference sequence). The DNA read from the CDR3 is TGTGCCAGTAATCAACCGGGACAGGGCAACGAC. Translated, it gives CASNQPGQGND. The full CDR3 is CASNQPGQGNDYTF.

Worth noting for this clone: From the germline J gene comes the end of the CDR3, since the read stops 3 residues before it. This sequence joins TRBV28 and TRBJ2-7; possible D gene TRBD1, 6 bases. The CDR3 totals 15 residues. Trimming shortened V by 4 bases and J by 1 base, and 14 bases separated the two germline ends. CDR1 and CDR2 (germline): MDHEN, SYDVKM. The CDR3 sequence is CASSSTPGHSYEQYF. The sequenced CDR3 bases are TGTGCCAGCAGTTCCACCCCGGGACATTCCTACGAG.

The chain's CDR3 is CASSSQVEDGYTF. CDR3 bases read: TGTGCCAGCAGTTCACAGGTGGAGGATGGC. V usage is TRBV6-2 or TRBV6-3 and J usage is TRBJ1-2, with TRBD1 as a possible D gene (5 bases). The read terminates 3 residues before the CDR3 end, so the remaining end is supplied by the germline J gene. From germline, CDR1 is MNHEY and CDR2 SVGEGT. V lost 4 bases, J lost 6 bases, and 12 bases lay in between. CDR3 length: 13 residues.

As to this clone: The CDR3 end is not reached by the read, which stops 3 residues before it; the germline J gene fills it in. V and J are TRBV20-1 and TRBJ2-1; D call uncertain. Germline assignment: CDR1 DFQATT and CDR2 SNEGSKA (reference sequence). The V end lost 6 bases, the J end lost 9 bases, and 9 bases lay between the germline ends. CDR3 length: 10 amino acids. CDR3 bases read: TGCAGTGCCAAACTTGCTGAG. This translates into CSAKLAE. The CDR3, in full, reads CSAKLAEQFF.

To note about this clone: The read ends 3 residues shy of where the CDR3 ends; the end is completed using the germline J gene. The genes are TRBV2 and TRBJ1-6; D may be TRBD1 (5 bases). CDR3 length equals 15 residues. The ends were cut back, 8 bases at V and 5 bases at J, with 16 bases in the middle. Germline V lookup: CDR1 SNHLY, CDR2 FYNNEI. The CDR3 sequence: CASYSQGRDNSPLHF. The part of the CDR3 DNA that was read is TGTGCCAGCTATTCTCAGGGAAGGGATAATTCACCC.